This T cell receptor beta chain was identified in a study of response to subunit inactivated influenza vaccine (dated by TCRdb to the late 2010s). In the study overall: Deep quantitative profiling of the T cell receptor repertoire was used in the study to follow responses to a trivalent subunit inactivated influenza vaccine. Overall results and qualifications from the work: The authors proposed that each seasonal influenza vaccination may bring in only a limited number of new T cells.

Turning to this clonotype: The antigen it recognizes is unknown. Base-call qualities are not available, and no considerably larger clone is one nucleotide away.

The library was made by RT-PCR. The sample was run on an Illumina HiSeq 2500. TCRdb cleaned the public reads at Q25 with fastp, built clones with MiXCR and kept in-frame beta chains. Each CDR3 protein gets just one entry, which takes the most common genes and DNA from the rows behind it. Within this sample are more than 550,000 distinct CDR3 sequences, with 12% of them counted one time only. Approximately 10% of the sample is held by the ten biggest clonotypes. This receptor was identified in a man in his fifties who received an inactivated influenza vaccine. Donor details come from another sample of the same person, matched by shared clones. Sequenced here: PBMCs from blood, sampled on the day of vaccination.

Read as DNA, the sequence is TGCAGTGCTAGATCCGACTACGAGCAGTACTTC. Its protein is CSARSDYEQYF. The sequence joins TRBV20-1 to TRBJ2-7; the D gene remains uncertain. As encoded in the germline V gene (reference sequence), CDR1 is DFQATT while CDR2 is SNEGSKA. The CDR3 holds 11 amino acids from the cysteine to the phenylalanine. Only CDR3 DNA remains: 33 bases, in frame from the first base. V is reduced by 2 bases and J by 3 bases, leaving a spacing of 5 bases between them.